This record looks at one T cell receptor beta chain sequence and its context. The antigen is unknown. TCRdb keeps only in-frame clones here, not all; method: immunoSEQ multiplex PCR. The sample includes millions of clones, over 85% seen only once; the top ten take 1.1%. V lost 6 bases to trimming and J lost 4 bases; unmatched junction nucleotides: 2. This CDR3 region has 14 residues. The V gene's germline CDR1 is SNHLY and CDR2 FYNNEI. CD45RO-negative CD8 cells positively selected for CCR7 made up the naive population, which excluded terminally differentiated effector memory CD45RA+ cells. HIV-negative, healthy adults without recent acute infections or vaccinations were the donors. This sample was taken from a study of shared clonotypes between healthy human individuals. General study results and limits: The generation probabilities recorded for non-shared clonotypes fell below those of clonotypes shared by all four donors. Expectations were that clonotype sharing among donors would be affected by sequencing depth.

This chain joins TRBV2 and TRBJ2-2; the match to TRBD1 covers 10 bases. Sequenced material: naive CD8+ T cells sorted from blood. This sequence originates from a man aged 18 to 35 in good health. The CDR3 here is CASRGTGVTGELFF. As DNA, the CDR3 is TGTGCCAGCAGAGGGACAGGGGTCACCGGGGAGCTGTTTTTT.